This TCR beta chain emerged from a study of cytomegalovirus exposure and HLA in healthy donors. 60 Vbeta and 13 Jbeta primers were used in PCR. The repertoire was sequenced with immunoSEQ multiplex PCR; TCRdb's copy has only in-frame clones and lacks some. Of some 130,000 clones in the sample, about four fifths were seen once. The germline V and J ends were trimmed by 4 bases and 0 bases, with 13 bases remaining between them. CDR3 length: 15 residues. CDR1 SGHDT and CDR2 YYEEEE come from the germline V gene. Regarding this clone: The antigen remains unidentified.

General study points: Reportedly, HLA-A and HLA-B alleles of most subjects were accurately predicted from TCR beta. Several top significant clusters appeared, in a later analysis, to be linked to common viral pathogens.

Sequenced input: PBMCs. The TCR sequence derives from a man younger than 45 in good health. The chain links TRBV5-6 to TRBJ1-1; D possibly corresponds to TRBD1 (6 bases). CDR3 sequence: CASSKQGNLNTEAFF. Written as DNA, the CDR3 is TGTGCCAGCAGCAAACAGGGCAACTTGAACACTGAAGCTTTCTTT. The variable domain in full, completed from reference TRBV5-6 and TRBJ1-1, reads DAGVTQSPTHLIKTRGQQVTLRCSPKSGHDTVSWYQQALGQGPQFIFQYYEEEERQRGNFPDRFSGHQFPNYSSELNVNALLLGDSALYLCASSKQGNLNTEAFFGQGTRLTVV.